Listed below are T cell receptor beta chains from one sample, sequenced in a study of Ad26.COV2.S vaccination and SARS-CoV-2 variants. Some clones are missing from TCRdb's copy, which holds only in-frame ones; the method was immunoSEQ multiplex PCR. The top ten clones hold 3.3% of a sample with some 350,000 clones, more than 75% of them seen once. The source material was peripheral blood, sampled in a trial of Ad26.COV2.S vaccine versus placebo. The source is a person aged 18-65 years who received the Ad26.COV2.S COVID-19 vaccine or a placebo. The conserved cysteine and the conserved F or W are not part of the CDR3 here. The D gene is left open where the match is weak. Rows give clone size only sometimes, using once, few, many, or a class for an expanded clone.

D gene	J gene	V gene	clone size	CDR3 protein
TRBD1	TRBJ1-2	TRBV4-3	NA	ASSQGTGVEGYT
TRBD1	TRBJ2-7	TRBV5-1	NA	ASSSSGTEFYEQY
NA	TRBJ2-5	TRBV2	NA	ASSLRAGGETQY
TRBD2	TRBJ2-5	TRBV2	NA	ASGRSSGGFQYQETQY
NA	TRBJ2-1	TRBV15	NA	ATSREVGENEQF
TRBD1	TRBJ1-2	TRBV7-9	few	ASSPSGGGSYGYT
NA	TRBJ2-2	TRBV19	NA	ASSTINTGELF
NA	TRBJ2-6	TRBV29-1	NA	SVAQTGRTGANVLT
TRBD1	TRBJ1-2	TRBV24-1	NA	ATSVPGTGSGYT
NA	TRBJ2-3	TRBV2	NA	ASSESGDTQY
NA	TRBJ1-6	TRBV10-3	NA	AISPNGRDSPLH
NA	TRBJ2-2	TRBV10-3	NA	AISKTGTASAGTGELF
TRBD1	TRBJ2-7	TRBV18	NA	ASSPYGGQGNEQY
NA	TRBJ1-2	TRBV7-9	NA	ASSFGGNGYT
NA	TRBJ1-2	TRBV30	NA	AWSVRLGGDGYT
NA	TRBJ2-3	TRBV19	NA	ASSADLGGWSTDTQY